Below, 31 T cell receptor beta chains from the same sample are listed, as sequenced in a study of CD8+CD57+ T cells in acquired aplastic anemia. Only patients with CD8+CD57+ cell expansion on flow cytometry were chosen for sequencing. Both TCR beta VDJ combination and CDR3 sequence profiling were carried out. Genomic DNA was the template for this profiling. Using its own MiXCR run on the reads, TCRdb lists one record per CDR3 protein. The table records 200,000 to 250,000 distinct CDR3 sequences, more than 55% of them present only once. The specimen was sorted CD4+, CD8+, or CD8+CD57+ T cells (not recorded which) from PBMCs. The receptors were gathered from a human donor with aplastic anemia.

The gene calls are TRBV19 and TRBJ2-2; D unresolved. The V end lost 7 bases, the J end lost 2 bases, and 17 bases lay between the germline ends. CDR3 length: 16 amino acids. Germline CDR1 reads LNHDA; CDR2 reads SQIVND (reference sequence). CDR3 bases: TGTGCCAGTACCACGGGCCTCCTCTTAAACACCGGGGAGCTGTTTTTT. Protein sequence: CASTTGLLLNTGELFF.

The chain links TRBV7-2 to TRBJ1-1, with unresolved D. CDR3 size: 12 residues. The germline gives CDR1 SGHTA, CDR2 FQGNSA. The V end was cut by 6 bases, the J end by 1 base, with 6 bases between. This CDR3 is CASRYTNTEAFF. In DNA, the CDR3 is TGTGCCAGCAGATATACGAACACTGAAGCTTTCTTT.

The J gene is TRBJ1-6, the V gene TRBV12-3 or TRBV12-4, with TRBD1 identical over 8 bases. This CDR3 spans 14 amino acids. Unmatched junction bases numbered 2, after V lost 1 base and J lost 9 bases. In DNA, the CDR3 is TGTGCCAGCAGTTTAGGGGGACAGGTTTCACCCCTCCACTTT. It codes for CASSLGGQVSPLHF.

This clonotype was counted many times. Here the CDR3 reads CASSPWGKAGELFF. The DNA for the CDR3 is TGTGCCAGCAGCCCTTGGGGGAAGGCCGGGGAGCTGTTTTTT. The chain employs TRBV7-9 and TRBJ2-2; either TRBD1 or TRBD2 may fit D (5 bases each). Germline CDR1 SEHNR, CDR2 FQNEAQ (reference sequence). There are 14 residues in the CDR3. V lost 5 bases and J 6 bases, leaving 13 bases between the germline ends.

The V gene is TRBV12-3 or TRBV12-4, the J gene TRBJ2-5, with 16 positions matching TRBD2. The CDR3 length is 17 residues. The J segment lost 2 bases and the V segment lost 6 bases, leaving 6 bases of the junction unmatched. The CDR3 reads CASRGLAGGKTQETQYF. In DNA form, the CDR3 reads TGTGCCAGCAGGGGACTAGCGGGGGGGAAAACACAAGAGACCCAGTACTTC.

V is TRBV9 and J is TRBJ2-7; 8 bases are shared with TRBD2. The ends lost 7 bases at V and 6 bases at J; junction bases unmatched: 12. Germline V gene sequence: CDR1 SGDLS, CDR2 YYNGEE. This CDR3 contains 14 residues. CDR3 protein: CASSPFREGSEQYF. As DNA, the CDR3 is TGTGCCAGCTCACCTTTCCGGGAGGGGAGCGAGCAGTACTTC.

The chain has TRBV9 and TRBJ2-2; no definite D call. The CDR3 contains 15 residues. Trimming stripped 5 bases from V and 1 base from J, with 12 bases between. The germline gives CDR1 SGDLS, CDR2 YYNGEE. The DNA of the CDR3 is TGTGCCAGCAGTTTGTTGGACGGGAACACCGGGGAGCTGTTTTTT. Protein sequence: CASSLLDGNTGELFF.

This clonotype was found a few times. The CDR3 region has the DNA TGTGCCACCAGTGATCCCACAGGGATTCAGCCCCAGCATTTT. Translated: CATSDPTGIQPQHF. The chain links TRBV24-1 to TRBJ1-5; tentative D call: TRBD1 (6 bases). The CDR3 has 14 residues. CDR1 is KGHDR, CDR2 SFDVKD, per germline. V was clipped by 3 bases and J by 6 bases, with 11 bases between them.

The genes are TRBV29-1 and TRBJ1-2; D may be TRBD1 (6 bases). V lost 0 bases, J lost 5 bases, and 22 bases lay in between. From germline, CDR1 is SQVTM and CDR2 ANQGSEA. This CDR3 has 17 amino acids. CDR3 loop: CSVEDRQDGVVRYGYTF. DNA of the CDR3: TGCAGCGTTGAAGATCGACAGGATGGGGTCGTTAGGTATGGCTACACCTTC.

The chain combines TRBV14 with TRBJ2-7; 8 bases align to TRBD1. After removal of 4 bases from V and 6 bases from J, the junction contained 5 bases not matched to a gene. Per germline, CDR1 SGHDN and CDR2 FVKESK. The CDR3 runs 13 residues. The CDR3 protein is CASSRQQGGEQYF. The DNA of the CDR3 is TGTGCCAGCAGCCGTCAACAGGGGGGCGAGCAGTACTTC. Full variable domain (rest looked up from reference TRBV14 and TRBJ2-7): EAGVTQFPSHSVIEKGQTVTLRCDPISGHDNLYWYRRVMGKEIKFLLHFVKESKQDESGMPNNRFLAERTGGTYSTLKVQPAELEDSGVYFCASSRQQGGEQYFGPGTRLTVT.

The rearrangement links TRBV7-2 to TRBJ2-2; the match to TRBD2 covers 7 bases. The CDR3 is 17 amino acids. Losses at the gene ends were 6 bases for V and 3 bases for J; bases not matched to a gene: 13. The germline gives CDR1 SGHTA, CDR2 FQGNSA. The CDR3 bases are TGTGCCAGCAGAAACTCCGGCGGGGGAATATACACCGGGGAGCTGTTTTTT. It is translated as CASRNSGGGIYTGELFF.

The chain has TRBV5-6 and TRBJ2-7; D is undetermined. V gave up 0 bases and J gave up 0 bases, with 7 bases separating them. The CDR3 is made up of 14 amino acids. Germline V lookup: CDR1 SGHDT, CDR2 YYEEEE. The CDR3 loop reads CASSLDYVSYEQYF. DNA of the CDR3: TGTGCCAGCAGCTTGGACTACGTCTCCTACGAGCAGTACTTC.

The V and J genes are TRBV5-1 and TRBJ1-4; TRBD1 aligns across 7 bases. The CDR3 length is 15 residues. CDR1 is SGHRS and CDR2 is YFSETQ in the germline V gene. Germline trimming cut 0 bases from V and 5 bases from J; bases unmatched to any gene: 4. Written as DNA, the CDR3 is TGCGCCAGCAGCTTGGGTCCAGGGGGGAATGAAAAACTGTTTTTT. This translates into CASSLGPGGNEKLFF.

This clonotype has just one count. This chain's CDR3 is CASSFGGGTTISYEQYF. The CDR3, as DNA: TGTGCCAGCAGCTTCGGCGGGGGGACGACAATCTCCTACGAGCAGTACTTC. The chain employs TRBV7-9 and TRBJ2-7, with 8 bases fitting TRBD2. After removal of 3 bases from V and 0 bases from J, the junction contained 10 bases not matched to a gene. This CDR3 region has 17 residues. From germline, CDR1 is SEHNR and CDR2 FQNEAQ (reference sequence).

This sequence joins TRBV5-5 and TRBJ2-3; D uncertain. Looked up from germline, CDR1 is SGHKS and CDR2 is YYEKEE (reference sequence). Between the trimmed V and J ends, which lost 6 bases and 0 bases, there was a span of 8 bases. The CDR3 is 13 residues long. The CDR3 coding sequence is TGTGCCAGCACCTCGGTGAGCACAGATACGCAGTATTTT. Translating it yields CASTSVSTDTQYF.

The chain has TRBV20-1 and TRBJ2-5, with 10 bases that match TRBD2. This CDR3 is 14 amino acids long. J lost 3 bases, V lost 7 bases, and 8 bases had no gene match. CDR1 is DFQATT, CDR2 SNEGSKA, per germline (reference sequence). The CDR3 sequence is CSGRTSGSEETQYF. In DNA, the CDR3 is TGCAGTGGAAGGACTAGCGGAAGCGAAGAGACCCAGTACTTC.

The CDR3 DNA is TGTGCCACCAGTGATCCTAGGGGCGGGAAGACCCAGTACTTC. Protein product: CATSDPRGGKTQYF. The rearrangement uses TRBV24-1 and TRBJ2-5; tentatively, D is TRBD2 (6 bases). From germline, CDR1 is KGHDR and CDR2 SFDVKD. V was clipped by 3 bases and J by 6 bases, with 13 bases between them. The CDR3 spans 14 residues.

The rearrangement joins TRBV7-9 to TRBJ2-7; no clear D. This CDR3 spans 15 amino acids. V was clipped by 1 base and J by 0 bases, with 10 bases between them. In germline, CDR1 is SEHNR, CDR2 FQNEAQ (reference sequence). The CDR3 loop is CASSLEASSSYEQYF. The CDR3 DNA sequence: TGTGCCAGCAGCTTAGAGGCTTCAAGCTCCTACGAGCAGTACTTC.

This clonotype came up once. V and J are TRBV7-2 and TRBJ1-2; a weak D match, TRBD1 (6 bases). The CDR3 loop spans 16 amino acids. Germline CDR1 reads SGHTA; CDR2 reads FQGNSA. The V gene lost 3 bases and the J gene lost 4 bases, with 18 bases spanning the gap. This CDR3 reads CASSFGPRTAGYGYTF. The DNA of the CDR3 is TGTGCCAGCAGCTTTGGTCCCAGGACAGCTGGCTATGGCTACACCTTC.

This clonotype occurred once. The chain links TRBV5-4 to TRBJ2-6, with no clear D. Trimming stripped 4 bases from V and 0 bases from J, with 11 bases between. The CDR3 runs 16 residues. Germline V gene sequence: CDR1 SGHNT, CDR2 YYREEE (reference sequence). The CDR3 DNA follows: TGTGCCAGCAGCCCGGTGGACCGCTCTGGGGCCAACGTCCTGACTTTC. It specifies CASSPVDRSGANVLTF. The full variable domain, its missing parts supplied by reference TRBV5-4 and TRBJ2-6, is ETGVTQSPTHLIKTRGQQVTLRCSSQSGHNTVSWYQQALGQGPQFIFQYYREEENGRGNFPPRFSGLQFPNYSSELNVNALELDDSALYLCASSPVDRSGANVLTFGAGSRLTVL.

The chain links TRBV19 to TRBJ2-2, with D possibly TRBD2 on 6 matching bases. The CDR3 extends over 14 amino acids. The V and J ends lost 6 bases and 0 bases respectively, with 8 bases between them. CDR1 is LNHDA and CDR2 is SQIVND in the germline V gene (reference sequence). The CDR3 sequence: CASRGGSNTGELFF. The CDR3 DNA reads as TGTGCCAGTAGGGGGGGATCGAACACCGGGGAGCTGTTTTTT.

The rearrangement joins TRBV27 to TRBJ2-1, with 12 bases that match TRBD2. V lost 5 bases and J lost 8; bases outside the gene matches: 13. Germline V gene data show CDR1 as MNHEY and CDR2 as SMNVEV (reference sequence). This CDR3 spans 17 amino acids. The CDR3 here is CASSTWTSGIGRDEQFF. CDR3 sequence (DNA): TGTGCCAGCAGTACCTGGACTAGCGGGATTGGGAGGGATGAGCAGTTCTTC.

The chain is built from TRBV19 and TRBJ2-1; TRBD2 aligns across 8 bases. The CDR3 extends over 16 amino acids. Germline-derived CDR1 and CDR2 are LNHDA and SQIVND (reference sequence). V trimming: 7 bases; J trimming: 6 bases; junction bases outside the gene matches: 14. The CDR3 DNA follows: TGTGCCAGTACCAACCCCTCAAGTAGCGGGGCCAATGAGCAGTTCTTC. Translation: CASTNPSSSGANEQFF.

Ten or more counts support this clonotype. In DNA form, the CDR3 reads TGTGCCAGCAGTTTTTACCCCAACTATGGCTACACCTTC. This sequence encodes CASSFYPNYGYTF. V gene TRBV12-3 or TRBV12-4 combines with J gene TRBJ1-2, with D unresolved. V gave up 3 bases and J gave up 2 bases, with 7 bases separating them. The CDR3 consists of 13 residues.

The chain employs TRBV7-9 and TRBJ2-7; no reliable D call. This CDR3 has 12 residues. Trimming took off 5 bases at V and 6 bases at J, with 11 bases between the two ends. Per germline, CDR1 SEHNR and CDR2 FQNEAQ (reference sequence). This CDR3 reads CASSPRTAEQYF. As DNA, the CDR3 is TGTGCCAGCAGCCCCCGGACGGCCGAGCAGTACTTC.

The rearrangement links TRBV20-1 to TRBJ1-1; TRBD1 aligns across 7 bases. J gave up 7 bases and V 1 base, and 9 bases lay outside the gene matches. CDR1 and CDR2 from the germline V gene are DFQATT and SNEGSKA (reference sequence). The CDR3 spans 14 residues. The CDR3 DNA follows: TGCAGTGCTAGAGGGCAGGGGGTCAGCGGTGAAGCTTTCTTT. Its translation is CSARGQGVSGEAFF.

The rearrangement uses TRBV27 and TRBJ2-5, with 7 positions matching TRBD2. The CDR3 has 11 residues. From germline, CDR1 is MNHEY and CDR2 SMNVEV (reference sequence). Trimming cost V 6 bases and J 11 bases; bases outside gene matches: 6. The CDR3 region has the DNA TGTGCCAGCAGCGGGGGAGGGTCTCAGTACTTC. Protein product: CASSGGGSQYF.

The chain joins TRBV20-1 to TRBJ1-5, with 9 bases matching TRBD1. V lost 2 bases to trimming and J lost 8 bases; unmatched junction nucleotides: 16. The CDR3 contains 17 residues. Germline CDR1 and CDR2: DFQATT and SNEGSKA (reference sequence). The CDR3 sequence is CSARPLLQGALGKPQHF. DNA of the CDR3: TGCAGTGCTAGACCGCTATTACAGGGGGCATTGGGAAAGCCCCAGCATTTT.

The rearrangement links TRBV10-3 to TRBJ1-5; 7 positions agree with TRBD1. V gave up 7 bases and J gave up 1 base; unmatched junction bases: 10. Germline assignment: CDR1 ENHRY and CDR2 SYGVKD. There are 16 residues in the CDR3. CDR3 DNA: TGTGCCATCAAAGACAAGTGGGGACAGAGCAATCAGCCCCAGCATTTT. This translates into CAIKDKWGQSNQPQHF.

The chain couples TRBV20-1 to TRBJ2-7, with TRBD2 matching over 16 bases. This CDR3 has 16 residues. J was trimmed by 2 bases and V by 7 bases; bases with no gene match: 8. Germline assignment: CDR1 DFQATT and CDR2 SNEGSKA (reference sequence). CDR3 nucleotide sequence: TGCAGTGTTCACGGGACTAGCGGGGGGGTCCCCTACGAGCAGTACTTC. As protein: CSVHGTSGGVPYEQYF.

The rearrangement links TRBV5-1 to TRBJ1-4; D ambiguous. The germline gives CDR1 SGHRS, CDR2 YFSETQ. The CDR3 is 15 residues long. V lost 0 bases and J 1 base, leaving 7 bases between the germline ends. CDR3 region: CASSLAGRTNEKLFF. The CDR3 nucleotides are TGCGCCAGCAGCTTGGCGGGGAGAACTAATGAAAAACTGTTTTTT. The entire variable domain, with the rest obtained from reference TRBV5-1 and TRBJ1-4, is as follows: KAGVTQTPRYLIKTRGQQVTLSCSPISGHRSVSWYQQTPGQGLQFLFEYFSETQRNKGNFPGRFSGRQFSNSRSEMNVSTLELGDSALYLCASSLAGRTNEKLFFGSGTQLSVL.